This T cell receptor (beta chain) was found in a study of pediatric ulcerative colitis. CDR1 is GTSNPN and CDR2 is SVGIG in the germline V gene (reference sequence). Trimming took 1 base from V and 3 from J, leaving 19 bases between them. The CDR3 is 17 residues long. TCRdb's copy holds only in-frame clones and misses some; the assay was immunoSEQ multiplex PCR. The table records roughly 54,000 clones, 85% to 90% of them present only once. The receptor's source is a boy aged 10-17 years who was a control in a study of pediatric ulcerative colitis. The sample taken for sequencing was blood. The rearrangement joins TRBV30 to TRBJ2-1; tentatively, D is TRBD1 or TRBD2 (5 bases each). Written as DNA, the CDR3 is TGTGCCTGGAGTGAGACTTCCGGGACCGCGATCTACAATGAGCAGTTCTTC. Encoded protein: CAWSETSGTAIYNEQFF.